What follows are 26 T cell receptor beta chains derived from one specimen sequenced in a study of immune characterization of retroperitoneal liposarcoma. TCRdb re-analysed the PCR reads in MiXCR, keeping a single row per CDR3 protein. The repertoire consists of about 19,000 distinct CDR3 sequences, with around two fifths occurring once and the leading ten covering around 7.4%. Input material: blood. Source of these receptors: a male donor with retroperitoneal liposarcoma.

By sample share, this clonotype is medium-sized. This rearrangement joins TRBV6-1 to TRBJ2-3; 12 nucleotides match TRBD2. V shed 8 bases, J shed 6 bases, and the junction held 9 bases outside the gene matches. The CDR3 consists of 15 residues. Germline values: CDR1 MNHNS, CDR2 SASEGT. For the CDR3, the DNA is TGTGCCAGCGGGGAGGGACTAGCGGGCCCCGATACGCAGTATTTT. It translates to CASGEGLAGPDTQYF.

Concerning this clonotype: The junction and the germline gene differ at one end; a read error may be behind it. V gene TRBV6-9 combines with J gene TRBJ2-5, with D hard to call. The germline V gene encodes CDR1 MNHGY and CDR2 SVAAGI. The length of the CDR3 is 12 residues. CDR3 sequence: CASQTVNNEPCF. CDR3 DNA: TGTGCCAGCCAGACGGTTAACAATGAGCCGTGCTTC.

This clonotype was picked up a small number of times. The rearrangement joins TRBV6-1 to TRBJ1-2, with 7 nucleotides matching TRBD1. The CDR3 contains 12 residues. V shed 7 bases, J shed 7 bases, and the junction held 6 bases outside the gene matches. CDR1 MNHNS and CDR2 SASEGT come from the germline V gene. CDR3 region: CASTLDRLGYTF. The CDR3 region has the DNA TGTGCCAGCACTTTGGACAGGCTTGGCTACACCTTC.

By its share, this clonotype is medium-sized (0.01 to 0.1%). The CDR3 protein is CASRRVEEETQYF. In DNA form, the CDR3 reads TGTGCCAGCAGGAGGGTTGAGGAAGAGACCCAGTACTTC. V is TRBV6-1 and J is TRBJ2-5; tentatively, D is TRBD2 (5 bases). Trimming left V 6 bases short and J 3 bases short, with 11 bases between. There are 13 residues in the CDR3. Germline CDR1 and CDR2: MNHNS and SASEGT.

This chain connects TRBV6-1 to TRBJ2-5, with 10 bases fitting TRBD2. The germline V gene encodes CDR1 MNHNS and CDR2 SASEGT. CDR3 length: 17 amino acids. J was trimmed by 11 bases and V by 4 bases; bases with no gene match: 19. The CDR3 protein is CASSGKREGGGYNEQYF. CDR3 bases: TGTGCCAGCAGTGGAAAGCGGGAGGGTGGGGGCTACAATGAGCAGTACTTC.

J is TRBJ2-2 and V is TRBV6-1; the match to TRBD1 covers 8 bases. The germline V gene has CDR1 MNHNS and CDR2 SASEGT. V gave up 7 bases and J gave up 3 bases; unmatched junction bases: 7. The CDR3 spans 15 residues. This CDR3 reads CASIPGTGYTGELFF. The DNA for the CDR3 is TGTGCCAGCATACCCGGGACAGGTTACACCGGGGAGCTGTTTTTT.

This clonotype is labeled as medium-sized. The genes are TRBV12-3 or TRBV12-4 and TRBJ2-3, with a tentative D call TRBD1 (6 bases). The V gene lost 5 bases and the J gene lost 3 bases, with 6 bases spanning the gap. The CDR3 has 12 residues. The CDR3 coding sequence is TGTGCCAGCAGTACAGGGACAGATACGCAGTATTTT. It codes for CASSTGTDTQYF.

This clonotype appeared a few times. V is TRBV6-1 and J is TRBJ1-1; D uncertain. The germline gives CDR1 MNHNS, CDR2 SASEGT. CDR3 length: 11 amino acids. Trimming removed 3 bases from V and 10 bases from J, with 9 bases in between. The CDR3 here is CASSDIGGAFF. CDR3 in DNA: TGTGCCAGCAGTGATATCGGTGGAGCTTTCTTT.

V is TRBV6-1 and J is TRBJ1-3, with D tentatively TRBD1 (5 bases). The CDR3 length is 15 residues. Trimming removed 4 bases at V and 4 bases at J, with 14 bases between. Looked up from germline, CDR1 is MNHNS and CDR2 is SASEGT. In DNA form, the CDR3 reads TGTGCCAGCAGTGTTTCGCTAAGGGGAGGAAACACCATATATTTT. This sequence encodes CASSVSLRGGNTIYF.

By its share, this clonotype is medium-sized. The chain employs TRBV6-1 and TRBJ2-1; possibly TRBD2 for D (5 bases). The J call may not be correct, given that the DNA end is closer to TRBJ2-7. The CDR3 length is 12 residues. In germline, CDR1 is MNHNS, CDR2 SASEGT. Here the CDR3 DNA reads TGTGCCACATCCCCCGGAGGCTACGAGCAGTACTTC. Residues: CATSPGGYEQYF.

The chain is built from TRBV7-2 and TRBJ2-1, with 11 bases aligning to TRBD2. The J call could be wrong; TRBJ2-7 is a better fit for the DNA end. Germline V gene data show CDR1 as SGHTA and CDR2 as FQGNSA. CDR3 length equals 16 residues. CDR3 in DNA: TGTGCCAGCAGCTTAGAGGGACTAGCGGCTTCCTACGAGCAGTACTTC. This gives the protein CASSLEGLAASYEQYF.

The chain links TRBV12-3 or TRBV12-4 to TRBJ2-2, with 7 bases matching TRBD1. With 6 bases clipped from V and 3 bases from J, the junction kept 10 bases outside the gene matches. The CDR3 totals 16 residues. This CDR3 is CASRGVGQRDTGELFF. The CDR3 DNA sequence: TGTGCCAGCAGGGGGGTGGGACAGAGAGACACCGGGGAGCTGTTTTTT.

A few counts support this clonotype. The chain employs TRBV20-1 and TRBJ2-3; no clear D. The germline gives CDR1 DFQATT, CDR2 SNEGSKA (reference sequence). The CDR3 has 13 residues. Trimming left V 4 bases short and J 1 base short, with 9 bases between. The CDR3 sequence: CSANGYGTDTQYF. Written as DNA, the CDR3 is TGCAGTGCTAACGGGTATGGCACAGATACGCAGTATTTT.

V and J are TRBV4-1 and TRBJ2-1, with 9 bases that match TRBD2. Germline trimming cut 1 base from V and 5 bases from J; bases unmatched to any gene: 3. CDR1 and CDR2 from the germline V gene are MGHRA and YSYEKL. The length of the CDR3 is 15 residues. CDR3 in amino acids: CASSQGPSGNNEQFF. In DNA form, the CDR3 reads TGCGCCAGCAGCCAAGGTCCTAGCGGGAACAATGAGCAGTTCTTC.

With respect to this clonotype: A much larger clone sits a single nucleotide away, making a read error possible. V gene TRBV12-3 or TRBV12-4 combines with J gene TRBJ2-1, with 10 bases aligning to TRBD2. CDR3 length: 17 residues. Unmatched junction bases numbered 20, after V lost 5 bases and J lost 13 bases. The CDR3 bases are TGTGCCAGCAGTCCCCACCTAGCGGGGGTAGCCAAAAACATTCAGTTCTTC. Encoded protein: CASSPHLAGVAKNIQFF.

In this sample, this clonotype is medium-sized. The chain recombines TRBV6-1 with TRBJ2-1; 7 bases line up with TRBD1. V trimming: 11 bases; J trimming: 10 bases; junction bases outside the gene matches: 17. There are 14 residues in the CDR3. CDR1 is MNHNS, CDR2 SASEGT, per germline. In DNA form, the CDR3 reads TGTGCCGCCACCAGGGACAGCGACTTCTACGAGCAGTTCTTC. Translated: CAATRDSDFYEQFF.

This clonotype was detected a few times. The rearrangement uses TRBV12-3 or TRBV12-4 and TRBJ2-1; D not certain. V lost 6 bases and J 4 bases, leaving 19 bases between the germline ends. CDR3 length equals 16 residues. CDR3 coding DNA: TGTGCCAGCAGCCCCTTTTTGCGCGGAACGTACAATGAGCAGTTCTTC. Translated, it gives CASSPFLRGTYNEQFF.

The chain has TRBV27 and TRBJ1-2; D not resolved. Germline CDR1 MNHEY, CDR2 SMNVEV (reference sequence). The CDR3 is 10 residues long. V was pared by 1 base and J by 9 bases, with 3 bases between. Here the CDR3 reads CASSLWSYTF. The CDR3 region has the DNA TGTGCCAGCAGTTTATGGAGCTACACCTTC.

This clonotype showed up many times. The rearrangement uses TRBV12-5 and TRBJ2-1; 11 bases agree with TRBD2. Per the germline V gene, CDR1 is LGHNT and CDR2 is FRNRAP. The CDR3 runs to 16 residues. Trimming removed 5 bases from V and 9 bases from J; junction bases left unmatched: 12. This CDR3 reads CASGLTSGAVHGEQFF. The CDR3 DNA reads as TGTGCTAGTGGTCTGACTAGCGGGGCCGTACATGGTGAGCAGTTCTTC.

Ten or more counts support this clonotype. V and J are TRBV12-5 and TRBJ1-1, with no clear D. In germline, CDR1 is LGHNT, CDR2 FRNRAP. V lost 5 bases and J lost 7, with 11 bases in between. This CDR3 has 12 residues. In nucleotides, the CDR3 is TGTGCTAGTGGTCGAGATTACGGTGAAGCTTTCTTT. It is translated as CASGRDYGEAFF.

In the case of this clonotype: One junction end does not reproduce the germline sequence, and a read error may be involved. The V call is TRBV27, the J call TRBJ2-1, with unresolved D. CDR3 length equals 13 residues. Looked up from germline, CDR1 is MNHEY and CDR2 is SMNVEV (reference sequence). The CDR3 nucleotides read TGTGCCAGCAGTTTAGAAGGGTACAATGAGCCGTTATTC. Amino acid sequence: CASSLEGYNEPLF.

The chain carries TRBV27 and TRBJ2-3; TRBD1 matches 7 bases. V gave up 0 bases and J gave up 5 bases; unmatched junction bases: 2. The germline CDR1 and CDR2 sequences are MNHEY and SMNVEV (reference sequence). The CDR3 loop spans 14 amino acids. CDR3 bases: TGTGCCAGCAGTTTATCGAGGGGGCGAGATACGCAGTATTTT. Translation gives CASSLSRGRDTQYF.

In its sample, this clonotype was seen many times. V and J are TRBV6-1 and TRBJ2-1, with D possibly TRBD2 on 5 matching bases. V dropped 6 bases and J dropped 5 bases, with 11 bases sitting between them. This CDR3 spans 13 amino acids. Per germline, CDR1 MNHNS and CDR2 SASEGT. The CDR3 spells CASRVDYHNEQFF. CDR3 nucleotide sequence: TGTGCCAGCAGGGTTGACTACCACAATGAGCAGTTCTTC.

In this sample, this clonotype is medium-sized (0.01 to 0.1%). The chain employs TRBV6-1 and TRBJ2-5, with D perhaps matching TRBD1 or TRBD2 (5 bases each). Trimming removed 7 bases from V and 4 bases from J, with 13 bases in between. In germline, CDR1 is MNHNS, CDR2 SASEGT. The CDR3 runs 13 residues. CDR3 nucleotides: TGTGCCAGCAAGGTCTGGGGGTCAGAGACCCAGTACTTC. The encoded protein is CASKVWGSETQYF.

This clonotype is medium-sized (0.01 to 0.1%) within its sample. This rearrangement joins TRBV27 to TRBJ2-3, with D tentatively TRBD2 (5 bases). CDR1 is MNHEY and CDR2 is SMNVEV in the germline V gene (reference sequence). Trimming pared 2 bases from V and 2 bases from J, leaving 11 bases between. This CDR3 has 15 amino acids. CDR3 in amino acids: CASSLKAETTDTQYF. Written as DNA, the CDR3 is TGTGCCAGCAGTTTAAAAGCGGAGACCACAGATACGCAGTATTTT.

This clonotype has a count of ten or more. This chain connects TRBV6-5 to TRBJ2-5; D is ambiguous. The DNA end is more similar to TRBJ2-7, so the J call may be wrong. Germline V gene data show CDR1 as MNHEY and CDR2 as SVGAGI. The CDR3 spans 13 residues. CDR3 DNA: TGTGCCAGCAGTTACGGGGTCACGTCCGAGCAGTACTTC. Translation gives CASSYGVTSEQYF.